This T cell receptor beta chain derives from a study of a mutant IDH1 vaccine in newly diagnosed glioma. Study context: Earlier care involved radiotherapy, temozolomide, or both, and the majority received both. General study results and limits: Alterations occurring in top peripheral T cell clonotypes seemed unrelated to pseudoprogression. Immune responses arising from the vaccine appeared in more than 80% of patients.

Libraries were prepared by immunoSEQ multiplex PCR; TCRdb keeps only in-frame clonotypes and omits some of them. Altogether 70,000 or so clones are present, around 87% being singletons, with the ten largest covering approximately 2%. On this clone itself: Its antigen is undetermined.

Time point described: week 35, safety follow-up. All doses held 300 ug of mutant IDH1 20-mer peptide, with topical imiquimod. There were new WHO grade 3 or 4 astrocytomas in the donors, and these were IDH1-mutant and ATRX-lost. The receptor was isolated from a young man with glioma. The sample consisted of PBMCs, taken from a glioma patient whose treatment included an IDH1 peptide vaccine.

The CDR3: CASSEIRAGPPHF. For the CDR3, the DNA is TGTGCCAGCAGTGAAATTCGGGCAGGGCCACCGCATTTT. The V gene is TRBV6-5, the J gene TRBJ1-5, with TRBD1 as a possible D gene (5 bases). This CDR3 contains 13 residues. Germline assignment: CDR1 MNHEY and CDR2 SVGAGI. The V and J ends lost 5 bases and 15 bases respectively, with 20 bases between them.